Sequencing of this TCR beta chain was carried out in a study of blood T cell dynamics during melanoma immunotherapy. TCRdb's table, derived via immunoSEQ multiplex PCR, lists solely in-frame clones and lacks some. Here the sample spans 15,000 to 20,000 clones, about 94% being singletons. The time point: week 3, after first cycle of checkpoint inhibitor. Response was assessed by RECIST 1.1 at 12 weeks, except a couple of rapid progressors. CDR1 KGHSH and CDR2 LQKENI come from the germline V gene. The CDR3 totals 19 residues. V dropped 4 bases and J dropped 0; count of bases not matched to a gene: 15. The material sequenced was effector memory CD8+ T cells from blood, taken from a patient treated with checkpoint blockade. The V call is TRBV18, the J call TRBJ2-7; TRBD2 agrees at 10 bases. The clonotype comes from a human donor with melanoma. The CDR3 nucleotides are TGTGCCAGCTCACTGGGCCGAGAACTAGCGGGATTCAGCTCCTACGAGCAGTACTTC. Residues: CASSLGRELAGFSSYEQYF.